This TCR beta chain was sequenced for a study of Ad26.COV2.S vaccination and SARS-CoV-2 variants (dated by TCRdb to the early 2020s). Regarding the complete study: Donors in the vaccine arm were drawn from COV1001, a phase I-IIa trial of Ad26.COV2.S in healthy adults that was multicentre, randomized, double-blind and placebo-controlled. Investigators did not know the trial group allocation while performing experiments and assessing outcomes. TCRbeta repertoire sequencing served as the tool for gauging how specific and how broad the SARS-CoV-2-reactive T cell receptors were following Ad26.COV2.S vaccination. Ad26.COV2.S was administered intramuscularly at a dose of 5x10^10 or 1x10^11 viral particles, either as one shot or as two shots given 56 days apart. A total of 32 samples were included in the TCR-sequenced set, comprising roughly 19 Ad26.COV2.S vaccine recipients, 5 placebo recipients and 8 SARS-CoV-2 convalescent individuals. Trial participants were randomized into five groups of five: low-dose or high-dose Ad26.COV2.S given once or twice, or placebo on both occasions.

The CDR3 covers 15 residues, taking in both the cysteine and the phenylalanine. The retained sequence is limited to the CDR3, 45 bases, with the frame set at the first base. CDR1 is given as SGHRS and CDR2 as YFSETQ, both from the germline V gene. Deletion took 3 bases off V and 0 bases off J, with a span of 10 bases between the germline ends. Study-wide conclusions, independent of this receptor: The authors noted that total T cell responses may have been underestimated by the TCR breadth and depth analyses. The study was not powered to compare responses between vaccine doses or regimens. After vaccination, substantial breadth of spike-specific CD8+ and CD4+ T cell responses was reported. Ad26.COV2.S recipients had higher spike-specific TCR breadth than placebo recipients (P = 0.0014). Vaccine and placebo recipients had similar non-spike TCR breadth, a finding consistent with the vaccine containing only spike.

The treatment or condition label for this specimen denotes: 15 to 20 received Ad26.COV2.S at low or high dose, single or two shots; about 5 received placebo; per-sample allocation not given. For vaccine and placebo recipients, the sequenced repertoires came from samples collected on day 63 after the first injection. Between 29 July and 7 August 2020, Cohort 1b enrolled some 25 adults aged 18-55 years at one site in Boston, USA. As a vaccine, Ad26.COV2.S was a replication-incompetent adenovirus type 26 vector that expressed a prefusion-stabilized SARS-CoV-2 spike protein derived from the original Wuhan strain. Worth noting for this clone: The specificity of this receptor is unknown. No per-base quality is available; no much larger clone lies one base away.

The immunoSEQ Assay was the method used to sequence TCRbeta CDR3 regions. After extraction, genomic DNA underwent amplification by bias-controlled multiplex PCR, followed by high-throughput sequencing. The source study handled its data this way. To quantify the absolute abundance of each unique TCRbeta CDR3 region, sequences were collapsed and filtered. T cell fraction was estimated by normalization of TCRbeta template counts to usable DNA, with usable DNA being measured through amplification of reference genes present in all nucleated cells. Repertoire TCRs were annotated as SARS-CoV-2-specific when V gene, CDR3 amino acid sequence and J gene were exactly matched to a known reactive TCR set. MIRA supplied the reference SARS-CoV-2 TCR set, which was filtered for enrichment in COVID-19-positive ImmuneCODE repertoires so that public or cross-reactive TCRs were removed. Using the MIRA antigens, annotated TCRs were further analysed by specific ORF or by position within an ORF. Breadth was defined as the number of annotated unique rearrangements divided by the total number of unique productive rearrangements, and depth was defined as the summed frequency of the annotated unique rearrangements. TCR breadth was compared between groups using two-sided Wilcoxon rank-sum tests. TCRdb took over this immuneACCESS table, retaining in-frame rearrangements with V and J assigned. Such tables are incomplete; in checked studies, under half of the missing clones stem from an unresolved V gene, and the remainder is unexplained. That table supplies the V and J calls and clone size; D and trimming were determined from the DNA. Present in this sample are a few hundred thousand clones, around nine tenths of which were seen just once. Roughly 3% of the sample lies in the top ten.

This sequence uses TRBV5-1 and TRBJ2-1; the D region possibly corresponds to TRBD1 (5 bases align). The input for sequencing was peripheral blood, taken in a trial of Ad26.COV2.S vaccine versus placebo. This TCR was sampled from a person aged 18-65 years who received the Ad26.COV2.S COVID-19 vaccine or a placebo. The DNA is as follows: TGCGCCAGCAGCTCCCAGGACACCTCCTACAATGAGCAGTTCTTC. Its translation is CASSSQDTSYNEQFF.